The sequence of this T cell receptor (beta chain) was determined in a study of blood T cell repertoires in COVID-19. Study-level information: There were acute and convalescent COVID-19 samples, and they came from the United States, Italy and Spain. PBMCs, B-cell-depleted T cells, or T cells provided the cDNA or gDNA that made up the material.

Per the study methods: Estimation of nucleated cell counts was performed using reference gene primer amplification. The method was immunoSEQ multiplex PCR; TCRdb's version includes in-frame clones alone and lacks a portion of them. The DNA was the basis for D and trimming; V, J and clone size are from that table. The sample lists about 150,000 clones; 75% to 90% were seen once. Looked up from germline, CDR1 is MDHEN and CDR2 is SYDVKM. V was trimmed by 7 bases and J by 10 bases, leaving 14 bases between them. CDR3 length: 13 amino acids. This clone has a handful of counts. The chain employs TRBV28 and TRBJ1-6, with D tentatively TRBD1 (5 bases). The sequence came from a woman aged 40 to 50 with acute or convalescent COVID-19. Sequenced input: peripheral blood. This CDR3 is CASTLGQGSPLHF. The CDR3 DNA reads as TGTGCCAGCACCCTAGGGCAGGGATCACCCCTCCACTTT.